This T cell receptor beta chain was observed in a study of blood T cells in healthy people across ages (dated by TCRdb to between 2015 and 2016). In the study overall: In model experiments, roughly one uniquely barcoded TCR beta cDNA molecule per two T cells was captured by template switching. To track age-related changes in TCR beta repertoire diversity, the study relied on deep sequencing normalized with unique cDNA molecular identifiers. Four age groups were formed from the donors: young (average approximately 16 years), middle-aged (approximately 42), aged (about 62) and long-lived (around 82). Two additional independent replicas of 1 million unique cDNA reads from the same blood draw were analyzed for two donors (one aged 18 to 30 and one aged 80 or older).

The paper as a whole reports these results and caveats: Because the CMV infection status of the donors was unknown, age-related changes in expanded clonotypes may potentially have been confounded. Since profiling was done on bulk unsorted PBMCs, naive and antigen-experienced compartments could not be conclusively compared. Compared with the aged group, more naive CD4+ T cells, fewer expanded clones and increased TCR diversity were shown by the long-lived group, suggesting age selection. As age increased, observed TCR beta diversity per million T cells dropped in a roughly linear way, and a significant reduction was already evident by age 40. The percentage of naive T cells measured by flow cytometry correlated strongly with observed TCR beta diversity. Total diversity estimates from one million sequenced T cells were considered lower bounds and underestimates.

This clonotype has at least ten counts. This receptor's antigen is unknown. No quality values exist for individual bases; no much larger clone is one base distant. From cysteine to phenylalanine, the CDR3 is 15 amino acids long. Only the CDR3 DNA is retained, 45 bases long and in frame from the first base. The germline V and J ends show losses of 6 bases and 4 bases respectively, and no gene match explains 9 bases of the junction. Per the germline V gene, MDHEN is the CDR1 and SYDVKM is the CDR2. The roughly 39 donors, aged roughly 6 to 90 years, were systemically healthy Caucasian individuals from Russia. Each donor gave about 10 milliliters of peripheral blood, drawn into EDTA-treated Vacutainer tubes. Ficoll-Paque density-gradient centrifugation was used to isolate PBMCs, with at least 7 million obtained per sample. Total RNA was extracted from PBMCs with Trizol reagent, with at least 5 micrograms obtained per sample. For every donor, an aliquot of PBMCs went through flow cytometry to measure the percentages of naive CD45RAhigh/CD27high T cells.

The library was made by 5' RACE. These reads were obtained on an Illumina HiSeq 2500. The second PCR ran for roughly 7 to 11 cycles and used a J-beta primer mix along with a sample-barcoded 5' primer. A template-switch 5' adaptor carrying 12 random nucleotides introduced a unique molecular identifier onto each TCR beta cDNA molecule. Each sample yielded at least 3 million CDR3-containing paired-end reads. The Mint cDNA synthesis kit, primed by a TRBC-specific oligonucleotide, was used to synthesize first-strand cDNA from all RNA. Following uracil-DNA glycosylase treatment, all cDNA underwent a first 18-cycle PCR with the universal primers M1SS and BC2_uni_R. For the original study's pipeline: Each sample was normalized by randomly selecting 1 million high-quality reads, each carrying a distinct molecular identifier. Instead of being binned into consensus sequences, reads that shared molecular identifiers were thrown out. MiTCR, run with a Q25 quality threshold and the strictest error-elimination algorithm, handled CDR3 identification, clonotype clustering and error correction. A nonparametric unseen species model using Euler transformation provided a lower-bound estimate of total TCR beta diversity. Clones were called with MiXCR by TCRdb after fastp trimmed the public reads at Q25, and only in-frame beta chains were retained. Rows with one shared CDR3 protein collapse into an entry with the most common genes and DNA. The V and J calls and clone size are TCRdb's, not the authors'. The sample table records approximately 780,000 distinct CDR3 sequences; under 30% of these occur just once. The ten most abundant clones make up 2.5% to 3.5% of the sample.

The same sample was also used in a study of T cells of mothers and their children. As the second study states: Nine systemically healthy Caucasian individuals, comprising three mothers and their six children, were included as donors. cDNA synthesis consumed the entire amount of extracted RNA, loaded at around 1.5 ug RNA in each 15 ul reaction. In the second PCR, the M1S primer introduced both the sample barcodes and 2-4 random nucleotides. Over 8 million TCR beta CDR3 reads were obtained for each mother, and some 3.1 million reads were obtained for each child. TCR recombination output is similarly shaped by thymic selection in related and unrelated pairs, with a minor effect exerted by inherited differences. Normalized repertoire overlap was always found to be slightly, but never significantly, higher in related mother-child pairs than in unrelated mother-child pairs. Persistent microchimeric T cell clones were not detected, at a sensitivity of about 90 clones per million clonotypes. Deep NGS was used in the study to compare the TCR beta repertoires of mothers and children and to look for features that separate related mother-child pairs from unrelated individuals. The mean age was about 38 +/- 4 years for the mothers and around 10 +/- 4 years for the children. After adapter ligation with NEBNext reagents, the libraries were sequenced on Illumina HiSeq 2000 with 100+100 nt paired-end reads. To prevent cross-contamination, the mother and child libraries were prepared a month apart and were sequenced in separate runs. For each donor, somewhere between roughly 500,000 and 2,300,000 distinct TCR beta clonotypes were identified. Naive TCR beta clonotypes were estimated from low-frequency clonotypes matched to each donor's FACS-determined naive share, without sorting.

Sequencing was carried out using blood. The chain is made from TRBV28 and TRBJ2-5; TRBD1 agrees with 9 junctional bases. This TCR came from a boy aged 5-17 years in good health. Here is the DNA: TGTGCCAGCAGCCCGCCCGGGACAGGGAGAGAGACCCAGTACTTC. This translates into CASSPPGTGRETQYF.